Included here is one T cell receptor (beta chain) sequence, with context. The antigen is unknown. The record originates from a study of T cell responses to AZD1222 COVID-19 vaccine. Profiling relied on immunoSEQ multiplex PCR, and the TCRdb table lists in-frame clones only, not all of them. Here the sample spans some 110,000 clones, about nine tenths being singletons. Regarding the study as a whole: Nearly half of spike-specific TCRs reportedly target variant regions that are unmutated in the B.1.351 and B.1.1.7 variants.

This clonotype was obtained from an adult who received the AZD1222 COVID-19 vaccine. The sequencing used peripheral blood, collected 28 days after the second AZD1222 dose.

The CDR3 sequence: CASSKSRPTGYGYTF. CDR3 sequence (DNA): TGTGCCAGCAGCAAGAGTCGACCGACCGGCTATGGCTACACCTTC. The rearrangement links TRBV7-9 to TRBJ1-2; D is unclear. V lost 5 bases to trimming and J lost 4 bases, with 17 bases between them. CDR3 size: 15 residues. Germline-derived CDR1 and CDR2 are SEHNR and FQNEAQ (reference sequence).